The clone carrying this T cell receptor (beta chain) was detected a few times. What it binds is unknown. In germline, CDR1 is MGHDK, CDR2 SYGVNS. The CDR3 contains 15 residues. Amplification used 60 Vbeta primers and 13 Jbeta primers. Sequenced by immunoSEQ multiplex PCR; TCRdb stores in-frame clones only, minus some. The table includes roughly 120,000 clones, 80% to 85% detected once. The data were taken from a study of cytomegalovirus exposure and HLA in healthy donors. Study conclusions and caveats: For TCR beta chains, V- and J-gene trimming was later linked to a missense DCLRE1C variant. A later analysis showed HLA-associated TCR beta chains outstripping equally common others in clonal expansion. Most of the CMV-associated TCR beta chains (in a later analysis) appeared to be HLA-restricted.

The receptor was isolated from a woman in her twenties or thirties in good health and CMV-seronegative. The chain carries TRBV25-1 and TRBJ2-1, with TRBD2 matching 9 bases. Sequencing was performed on PBMCs. CDR3 nucleotide sequence: TGTGGCAGTTCCGGGGCGGGGGGGCCATATAATGAGCAGTTCTTC. Translation: CGSSGAGGPYNEQFF. Using reference TRBV25-1 and TRBJ2-1 for the parts outside the CDR3, the full variable domain is EADIYQTPRYLVIGTGKKITLECSQTMGHDKMYWYQQDPGMELHLIHYSYGVNSTEKGDLSSESTVSRIRTEHFPLTLESARPSHTSQYLCGSSGAGGPYNEQFFGPGTRLTVL.